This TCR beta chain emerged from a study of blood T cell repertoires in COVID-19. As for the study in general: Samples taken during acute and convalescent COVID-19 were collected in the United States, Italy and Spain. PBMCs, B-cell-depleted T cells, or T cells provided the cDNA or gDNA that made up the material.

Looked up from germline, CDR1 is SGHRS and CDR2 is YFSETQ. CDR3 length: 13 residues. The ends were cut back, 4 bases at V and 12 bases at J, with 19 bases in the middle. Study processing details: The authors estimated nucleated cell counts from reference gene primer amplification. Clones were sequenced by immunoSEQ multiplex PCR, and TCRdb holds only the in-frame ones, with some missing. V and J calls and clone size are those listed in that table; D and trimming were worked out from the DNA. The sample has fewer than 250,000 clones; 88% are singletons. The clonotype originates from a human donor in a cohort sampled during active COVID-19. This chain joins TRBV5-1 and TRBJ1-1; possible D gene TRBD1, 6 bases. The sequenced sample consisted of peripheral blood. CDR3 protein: CASSVGNREIPFF. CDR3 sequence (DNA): TGCGCCAGCAGCGTGGGGAACAGGGAGATACCTTTCTTT.